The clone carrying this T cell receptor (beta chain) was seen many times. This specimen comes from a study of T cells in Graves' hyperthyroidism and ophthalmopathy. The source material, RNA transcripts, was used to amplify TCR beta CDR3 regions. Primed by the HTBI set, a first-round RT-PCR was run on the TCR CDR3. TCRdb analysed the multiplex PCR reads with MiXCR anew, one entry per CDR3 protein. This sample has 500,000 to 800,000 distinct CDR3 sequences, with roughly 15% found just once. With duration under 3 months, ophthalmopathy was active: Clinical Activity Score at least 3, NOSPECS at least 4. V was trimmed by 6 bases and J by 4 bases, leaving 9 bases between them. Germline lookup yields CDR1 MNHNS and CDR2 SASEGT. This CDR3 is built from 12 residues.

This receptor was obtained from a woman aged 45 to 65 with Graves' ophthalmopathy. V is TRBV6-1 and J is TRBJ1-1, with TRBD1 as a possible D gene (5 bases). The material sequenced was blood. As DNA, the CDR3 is TGTGCCAGCAGCAGGGTGAGCACTGAAGCTTTCTTT. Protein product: CASSRVSTEAFF.